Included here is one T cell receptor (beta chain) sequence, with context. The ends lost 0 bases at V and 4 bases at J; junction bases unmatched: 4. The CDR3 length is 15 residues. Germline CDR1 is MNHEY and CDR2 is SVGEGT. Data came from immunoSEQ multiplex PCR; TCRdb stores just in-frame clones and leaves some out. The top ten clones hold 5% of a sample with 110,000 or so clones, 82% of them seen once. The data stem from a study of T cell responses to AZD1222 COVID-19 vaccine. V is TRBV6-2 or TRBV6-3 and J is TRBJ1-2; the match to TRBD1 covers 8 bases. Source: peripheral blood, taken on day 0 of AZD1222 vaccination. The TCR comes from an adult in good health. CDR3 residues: CASSYSITGGYGYTF. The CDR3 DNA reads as TGTGCCAGCAGTTACTCGATCACAGGGGGCTATGGCTACACCTTC.